This T cell receptor beta chain appears in the sequencing data of a study of cytomegalovirus exposure and HLA in healthy donors. Trimming took 5 bases from V and 5 from J, leaving 10 bases between them. Germline V gives CDR1 LNHDA, CDR2 SQIVND (reference sequence). This CDR3 comprises 13 residues. With respect to this clone: Antigen specificity is unknown.

The PCR ran on 60 Vbeta and 13 Jbeta primers. Here immunoSEQ multiplex PCR was the method, and the copy in TCRdb shows in-frame clones only, minus some. The sample lists about 80,000 clones; under 65% were seen once. Overall study findings and caveats: TCR association rates varied by HLA locus in a later analysis, with DRB1 highest and HLA-C lowest.

The sequenced material came from PBMCs. The receptor's source is a male donor in good health and CMV-seropositive. V usage is TRBV19 and J usage is TRBJ1-5; D not certain. CDR3: CASSPNSYQPQHF. In nucleotides, the CDR3 is TGTGCCAGTAGTCCAAATAGTTATCAGCCCCAGCATTTT.